This entry features one T cell receptor beta chain sequence. Antigen specificity is unknown. Trimming took 3 bases from V and 4 from J, leaving 14 bases between them. The CDR3 totals 15 residues. CDR1 and CDR2 from the germline V gene are SEHNR and FQNEAQ (reference sequence). This table comes from immunoSEQ multiplex PCR, and its TCRdb copy is limited to in-frame clones, with some not included. The table includes some 18,000 clones, more than 75% detected once. This sample was included in a study of neoadjuvant nivolumab and ipilimumab in lung cancer. Study results and caveats: Resected-tumor TCR richness correlated positively with pretherapy blood richness. Pathologic regression was not significantly tied to TCR clonality. Only two of four nivolumab-treated tumors gained richness and clonality by surgery. TCR richness and clonality were higher in tumors than adjacent uninvolved lung.

The source was peripheral blood, collected before neoadjuvant nivolumab, alone or with ipilimumab. The gene calls are TRBV7-9 and TRBJ2-3; D is unresolved. The sequence derives from an adult with non-small cell lung cancer. The CDR3 loop is CASSFTERMADTQYF. In nucleotides, the CDR3 is TGTGCCAGCAGCTTTACAGAGCGTATGGCAGATACGCAGTATTTT. Combining the CDR3 with reference TRBV7-9 and TRBJ2-3 gives the whole variable domain DTGVSQNPRHKITKRGQNVTFRCDPISEHNRLYWYRQTLGQGPEFLTYFQNEAQLEKSRLLSDRFSAERPKGSFSTLEIQRTEQGDSAMYLCASSFTERMADTQYFGPGTRLTVL.